This TCR beta chain is drawn from a study of cytomegalovirus exposure and HLA in healthy donors. 60 Vbeta and 13 Jbeta primers were used in PCR. TCRdb keeps only in-frame clones here, not all; method: immunoSEQ multiplex PCR. The sample has around 230,000 clones; about four fifths are singletons. Comment on this clone: Its antigen is currently unknown.

V dropped 2 bases and J dropped 1 base, with 8 bases sitting between them. The CDR3 spans 14 residues. The germline CDR1 and CDR2 sequences are LNHDA and SQIVND (reference sequence). Study results and limitations: In a later analysis, V- and J-gene trimming of beta chains associated with a DCLRE1C missense variant, replicated independently. Rarity characterized most TCR sequences, yet some public TCRs appeared in many donors.

The chain is built from TRBV19 and TRBJ1-1; D perhaps matches TRBD1 (5 bases). The sample consisted of PBMCs. This TCR derives from a man aged 35-49 years in good health and CMV-seropositive. CDR3 sequence: CASSITGRNTEAFF. Written as DNA, the CDR3 is TGTGCCAGTAGTATAACAGGTCGGAACACTGAAGCTTTCTTT. Filled out from reference TRBV19 and TRBJ1-1, the complete variable domain reads DGGITQSPKYLFRKEGQNVTLSCEQNLNHDAMYWYRQDPGQGLRLIYYSQIVNDFQKGDIAEGYSVSREKKESFPLTVTSAQKNPTAFYLCASSITGRNTEAFFGQGTRLTVV.